This TCR beta chain stems from a study of OX40 agonist ivuxolimab in advanced cancers. Study overall: Each dose-escalation patient presented with hepatocellular carcinoma, melanoma, renal cell or head and neck cancer. Previous treatment with anti-PD-1, anti-PD-L1 or anti-CTLA-4 therapy was allowed; 35% to 50% had received some. Those enrolled were roughly 80% male, with a mean age of about 66 years and ages from roughly 20 to 90.

Concerning this clone: What it recognizes is unknown.

The table came from immunoSEQ multiplex PCR; TCRdb's copy has only in-frame clones and leaves some out. The sample consists of just under 80,000 clones, over 75% of them appearing once. V shed 3 bases and J 14 bases; nucleotides not matched to a gene: 11. The CDR3 sequence is 13 residues long. Germline lookup yields CDR1 KGHSH and CDR2 LQKENI. Whole-study results and caveats: CD8+ T cells showed, on average, more clonal expansion than CD4+ cells.

The source was CD4+ or CD8+ T cells sorted from blood, collected in a trial of the OX40 agonist ivuxolimab. The chain has TRBV18 and TRBJ2-5, with 8 nucleotides matching TRBD1. The receptor's source is an adult with an advanced solid tumor such as melanoma, head and neck, liver or kidney cancer. CDR3 coding DNA: TGTGCCAGCTCACCTCGACAGGGGAATAATGGTTACTTC. This codes for CASSPRQGNNGYF.